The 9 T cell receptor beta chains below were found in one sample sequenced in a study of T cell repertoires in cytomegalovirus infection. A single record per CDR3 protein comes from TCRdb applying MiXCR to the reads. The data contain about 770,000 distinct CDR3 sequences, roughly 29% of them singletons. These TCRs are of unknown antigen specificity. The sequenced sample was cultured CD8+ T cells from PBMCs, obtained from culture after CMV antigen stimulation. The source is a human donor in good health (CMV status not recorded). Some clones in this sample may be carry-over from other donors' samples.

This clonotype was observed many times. CDR3 loop: CASSKGEAFF. CDR3 nucleotide sequence: TGTGCCAGCAGCAAGGGTGAAGCTTTCTTT. V and J are TRBV7-2 and TRBJ1-1; D is undetermined. V gave up 5 bases and J gave up 7 bases, with 5 bases separating them. CDR3 length equals 10 residues. CDR1 is SGHTA, CDR2 FQGNSA, per germline.

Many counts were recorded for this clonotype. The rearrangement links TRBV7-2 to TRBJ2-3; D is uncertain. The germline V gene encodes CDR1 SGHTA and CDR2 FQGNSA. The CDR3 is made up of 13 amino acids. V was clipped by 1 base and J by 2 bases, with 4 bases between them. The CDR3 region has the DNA TGTGCCAGCAGCTTAGACGTCACAGATACGCAGTATTTT. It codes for CASSLDVTDTQYF.

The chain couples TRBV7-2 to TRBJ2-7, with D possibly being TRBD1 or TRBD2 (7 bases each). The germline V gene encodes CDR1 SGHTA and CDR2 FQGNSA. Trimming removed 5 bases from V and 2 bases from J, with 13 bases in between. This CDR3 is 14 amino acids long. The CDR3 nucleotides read TGTGCCAGCAGCCCAGGGGGGGCCCCCTACGAGCAGTACGTC. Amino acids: CASSPGGAPYEQYV.

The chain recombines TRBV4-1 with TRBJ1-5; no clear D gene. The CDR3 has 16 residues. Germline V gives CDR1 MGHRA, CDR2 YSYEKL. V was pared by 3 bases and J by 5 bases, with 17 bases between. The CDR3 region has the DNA TGCGCCAGCAGCCAGGGTGTGGGCGACGGGTATCAGCCCCAGCATTTT. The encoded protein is CASSQGVGDGYQPQHF.

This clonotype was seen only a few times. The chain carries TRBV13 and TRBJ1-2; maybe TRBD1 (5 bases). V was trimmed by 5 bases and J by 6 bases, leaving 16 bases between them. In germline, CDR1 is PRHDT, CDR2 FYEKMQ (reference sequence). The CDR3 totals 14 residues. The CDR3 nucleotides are TGTGCCAGCAGCCAGGGACGGGCCCATGATGGCTACACCTTC. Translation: CASSQGRAHDGYTF.

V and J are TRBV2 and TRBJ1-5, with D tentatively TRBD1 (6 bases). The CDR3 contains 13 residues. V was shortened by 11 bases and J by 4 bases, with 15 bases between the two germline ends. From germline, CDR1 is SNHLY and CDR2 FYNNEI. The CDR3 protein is CALGQGSNQPQHF. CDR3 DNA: TGTGCCTTGGGCCAGGGGAGTAATCAGCCCCAGCATTTT. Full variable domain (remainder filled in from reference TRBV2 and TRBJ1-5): EPEVTQTPSHQVTQMGQEVILRCVPISNHLYFYWYRQILGQKVEFLVSFYNNEISEKSEIFDDQFSVERPDGSNFTLKIRSTKLEDSAMYFCALGQGSNQPQHFGDGTRLSIL.

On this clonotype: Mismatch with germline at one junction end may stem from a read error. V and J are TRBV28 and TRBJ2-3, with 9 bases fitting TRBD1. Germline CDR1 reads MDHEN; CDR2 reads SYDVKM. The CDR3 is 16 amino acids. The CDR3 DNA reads TGTGCCAGCAGTTCAGGACAGGGGTCAGTGGGCGATACGCAGAATTTT. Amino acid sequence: CASSSGQGSVGDTQNF.

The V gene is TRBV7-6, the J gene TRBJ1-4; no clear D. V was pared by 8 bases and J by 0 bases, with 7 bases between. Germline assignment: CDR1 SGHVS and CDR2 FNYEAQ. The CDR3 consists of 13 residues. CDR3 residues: CASDGPTNEKLFF. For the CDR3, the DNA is TGTGCCAGCGACGGACCAACTAATGAAAAACTGTTTTTT.

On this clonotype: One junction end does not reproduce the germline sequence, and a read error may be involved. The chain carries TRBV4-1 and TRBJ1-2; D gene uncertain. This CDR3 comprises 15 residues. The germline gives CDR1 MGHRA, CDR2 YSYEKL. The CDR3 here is CASSQEGGSNYGYTF. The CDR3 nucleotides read TGTGCCAGCAGCCAAGAAGGAGGGTCTAACTATGGCTACACCTTC.